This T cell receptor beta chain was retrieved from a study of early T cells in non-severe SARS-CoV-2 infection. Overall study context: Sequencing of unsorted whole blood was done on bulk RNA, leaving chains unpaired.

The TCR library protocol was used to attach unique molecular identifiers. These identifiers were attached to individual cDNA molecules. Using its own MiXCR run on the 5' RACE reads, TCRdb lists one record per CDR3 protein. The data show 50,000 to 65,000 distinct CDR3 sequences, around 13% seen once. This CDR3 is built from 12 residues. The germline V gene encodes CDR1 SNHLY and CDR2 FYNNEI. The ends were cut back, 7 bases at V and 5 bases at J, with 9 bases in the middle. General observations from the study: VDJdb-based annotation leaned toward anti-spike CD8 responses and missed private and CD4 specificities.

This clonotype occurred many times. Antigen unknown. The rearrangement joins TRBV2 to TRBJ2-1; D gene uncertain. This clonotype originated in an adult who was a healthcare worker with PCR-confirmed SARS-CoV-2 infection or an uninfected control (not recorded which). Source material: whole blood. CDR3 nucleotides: TGTGCCAGCATCATTAGGAACAATGAGCAGTTCTTC. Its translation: CASIIRNNEQFF.